The T cell receptor (beta chain) described here comes from a study of blood T cell repertoires in COVID-19. Study-level background: T cells, B-cell-depleted T cells, or PBMCs provided the cDNA or gDNA that served as material.

While infection was still active, Seattle patients were enrolled and then followed longitudinally. In the original processing: For nucleated cells, counts were estimated from reference gene primer amplification. TCRdb's table, derived via immunoSEQ multiplex PCR, lists solely in-frame clones and lacks some. V and J calls and clone size come straight from that table; D and trimming were deduced from the DNA. The repertoire holds roughly 480,000 clones, 85% to 90% seen once, with around 0.92% in the top ten. Sequencing was carried out using peripheral blood. This sequence was found in a man between 18 and 35 years old with COVID-19, enrolled during active disease.

The CDR3 is CASSSRRGLGTEAFF. In nucleotides, the CDR3 is TGTGCCAGTAGTAGTAGGCGGGGCCTTGGCACTGAAGCTTTCTTT. The rearrangement uses TRBV19 and TRBJ1-1, with D possibly being TRBD1 (5 bases). V lost 4 bases to trimming and J lost 4 bases, with 16 bases between them. The CDR3 loop spans 15 amino acids. Germline V gives CDR1 LNHDA, CDR2 SQIVND (reference sequence).